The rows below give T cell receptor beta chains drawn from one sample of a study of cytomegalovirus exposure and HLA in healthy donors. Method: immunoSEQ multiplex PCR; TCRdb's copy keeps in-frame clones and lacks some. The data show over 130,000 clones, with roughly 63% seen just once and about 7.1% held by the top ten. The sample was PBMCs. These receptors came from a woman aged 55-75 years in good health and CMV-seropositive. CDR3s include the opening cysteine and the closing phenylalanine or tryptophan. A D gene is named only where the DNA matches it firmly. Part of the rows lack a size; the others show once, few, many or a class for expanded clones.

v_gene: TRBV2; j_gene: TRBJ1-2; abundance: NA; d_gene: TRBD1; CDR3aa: CAGDPGQGARGYTF; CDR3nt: TGTGCCGGTGACCCGGGACAGGGGGCGAGAGGCTACACCTTC
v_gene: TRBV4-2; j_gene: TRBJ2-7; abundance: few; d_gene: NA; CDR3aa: CASSPSAYEQYF; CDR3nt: TGTGCCAGCAGCCCGAGCGCCTACGAGCAGTACTTC
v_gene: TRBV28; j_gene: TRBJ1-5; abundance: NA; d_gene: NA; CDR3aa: CASSLPGRGNQPQHF; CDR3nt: TGTGCCAGCAGTTTACCAGGCCGCGGCAATCAGCCCCAGCATTTT
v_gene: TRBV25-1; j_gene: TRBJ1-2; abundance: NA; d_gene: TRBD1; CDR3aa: CASSEARGRYTF; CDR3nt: TGTGCCAGCAGTGAGGCGAGGGGGCGCTACACCTTC
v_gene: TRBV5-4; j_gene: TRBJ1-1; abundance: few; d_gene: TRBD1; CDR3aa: CASSLGTGSNTEAFF; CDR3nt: TGTGCCAGCAGCTTGGGGACAGGGTCGAACACTGAAGCTTTCTTT
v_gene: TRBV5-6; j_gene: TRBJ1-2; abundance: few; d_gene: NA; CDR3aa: CASSLPRKNYGYTF; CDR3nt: TGTGCCAGCAGCTTGCCGCGCAAAAACTATGGCTACACCTTC
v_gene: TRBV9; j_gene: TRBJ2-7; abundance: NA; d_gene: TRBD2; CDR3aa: CASSVEIGSGSNEQYF; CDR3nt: TGTGCCAGCAGCGTAGAAATTGGTAGCGGGAGTAACGAGCAGTACTTC
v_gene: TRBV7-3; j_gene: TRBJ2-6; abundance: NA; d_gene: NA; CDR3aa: CASSLGAGANVLTF; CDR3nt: TGTGCCAGCAGCTTAGGAGCTGGGGCCAACGTCCTGACTTTC
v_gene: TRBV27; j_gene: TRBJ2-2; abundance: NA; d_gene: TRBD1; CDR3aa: CASSYMADRVNTGELFF; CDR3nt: TGTGCCAGCAGTTATATGGCTGACAGGGTGAACACCGGGGAGCTGTTTTTT
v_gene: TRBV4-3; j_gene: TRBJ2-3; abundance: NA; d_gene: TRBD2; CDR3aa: CASSQEPGLGTDTQYF; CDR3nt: TGCGCCAGCAGCCAAGAGCCGGGACTAGGAACAGATACGCAGTATTTT
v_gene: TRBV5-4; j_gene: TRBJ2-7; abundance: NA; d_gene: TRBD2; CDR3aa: CASSRIAGGSGFSYEQYF; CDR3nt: TGTGCCAGCAGCAGGATTGCTGGCGGTAGCGGGTTCTCCTACGAGCAGTACTTC
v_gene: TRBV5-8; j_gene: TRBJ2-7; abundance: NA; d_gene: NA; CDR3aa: CASSPLGGTYDLISYEQYF; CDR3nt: TGTGCCAGCAGCCCCCTGGGAGGGACATACGACCTGATATCCTACGAGCAGTACTTC
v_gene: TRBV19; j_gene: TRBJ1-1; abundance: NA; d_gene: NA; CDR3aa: CASNGLLNTEAFF; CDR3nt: TGTGCCAGTAACGGACTGCTGAACACTGAAGCTTTCTTT
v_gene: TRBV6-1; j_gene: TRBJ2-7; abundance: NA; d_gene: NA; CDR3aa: CASSRYRDPSYEQYF; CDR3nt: TGTGCCAGCAGCAGATACAGGGACCCATCCTACGAGCAGTACTTC
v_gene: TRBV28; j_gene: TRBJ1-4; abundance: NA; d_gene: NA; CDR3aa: CASTPVWGVDEKLFF; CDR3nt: TGTGCCAGCACCCCCGTTTGGGGAGTGGATGAAAAACTGTTTTTT
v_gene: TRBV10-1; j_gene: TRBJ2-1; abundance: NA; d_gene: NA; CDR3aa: CASSENIFNEQFF; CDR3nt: TGCGCCAGCAGTGAGAACATTTTCAATGAGCAGTTCTTC
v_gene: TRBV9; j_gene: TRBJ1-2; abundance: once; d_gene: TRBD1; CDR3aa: CASSPRDSSPYGYTF; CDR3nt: TGTGCCAGCAGCCCACGGGACAGTTCCCCATATGGCTACACCTTC
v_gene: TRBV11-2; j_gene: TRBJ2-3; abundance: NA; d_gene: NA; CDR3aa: CASTWTRGDTQYF; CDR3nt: TGTGCCAGCACCTGGACTCGAGGGGATACGCAGTATTTT
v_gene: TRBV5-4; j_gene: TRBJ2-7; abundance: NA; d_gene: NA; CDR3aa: CASSLKSSSNEQYF; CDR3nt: TGTGCCAGCAGCTTGAAGTCTAGCTCTAACGAGCAGTACTTC
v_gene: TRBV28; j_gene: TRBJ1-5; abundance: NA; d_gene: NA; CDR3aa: CASSRTASNQPQHF; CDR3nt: TGTGCCAGCAGCCGGACAGCTAGCAATCAGCCCCAGCATTTT
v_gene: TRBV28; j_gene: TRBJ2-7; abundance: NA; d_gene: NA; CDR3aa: CASSYSDSFYEQYF; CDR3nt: TGTGCCAGCAGTTACTCGGACAGCTTCTACGAGCAGTACTTC
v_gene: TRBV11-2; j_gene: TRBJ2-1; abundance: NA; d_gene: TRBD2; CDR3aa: CASSPTSGRSYNEQFF; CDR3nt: TGTGCCAGCAGCCCGACTAGCGGGAGGTCCTACAATGAGCAGTTCTTC
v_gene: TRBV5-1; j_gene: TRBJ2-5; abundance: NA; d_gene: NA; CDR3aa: CASSLAGSNGGFETQYF; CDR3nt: TGCGCCAGCAGCTTGGCGGGTTCCAATGGGGGGTTCGAGACCCAGTACTTC
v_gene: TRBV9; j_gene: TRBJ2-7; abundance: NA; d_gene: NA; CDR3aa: CASSSGGTSRLYEQYF; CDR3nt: TGTGCCAGCAGCTCTGGAGGCACTAGCCGGCTCTACGAGCAGTACTTC